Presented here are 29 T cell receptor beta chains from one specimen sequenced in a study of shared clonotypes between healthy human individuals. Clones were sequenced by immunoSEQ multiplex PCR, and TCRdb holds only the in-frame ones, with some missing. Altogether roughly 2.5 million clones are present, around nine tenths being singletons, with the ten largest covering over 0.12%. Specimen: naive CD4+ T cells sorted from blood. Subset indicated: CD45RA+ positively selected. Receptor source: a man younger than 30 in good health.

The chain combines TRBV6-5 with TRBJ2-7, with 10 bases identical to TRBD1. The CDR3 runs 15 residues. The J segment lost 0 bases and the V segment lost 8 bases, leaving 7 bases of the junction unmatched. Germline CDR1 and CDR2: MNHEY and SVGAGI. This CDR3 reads CASGRGTGVSYEQYF. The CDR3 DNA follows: TGTGCCAGCGGCCGGGGGACAGGGGTCTCCTACGAGCAGTACTTC.

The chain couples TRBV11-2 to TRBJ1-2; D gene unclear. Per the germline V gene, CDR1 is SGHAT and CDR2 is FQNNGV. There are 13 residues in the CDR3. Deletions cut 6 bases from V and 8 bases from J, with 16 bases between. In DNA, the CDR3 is TGTGCCAGCAGACAGACCGCGGCGGGGGGCTACACCTTC. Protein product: CASRQTAAGGYTF.

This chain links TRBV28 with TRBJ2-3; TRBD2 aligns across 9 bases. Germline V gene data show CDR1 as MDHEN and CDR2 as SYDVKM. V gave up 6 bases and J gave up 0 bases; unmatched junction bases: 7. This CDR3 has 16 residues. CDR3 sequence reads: CASRNVAGASTDTQYF. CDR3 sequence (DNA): TGTGCCAGCAGGAATGTAGCGGGGGCCAGCACAGATACGCAGTATTTT.

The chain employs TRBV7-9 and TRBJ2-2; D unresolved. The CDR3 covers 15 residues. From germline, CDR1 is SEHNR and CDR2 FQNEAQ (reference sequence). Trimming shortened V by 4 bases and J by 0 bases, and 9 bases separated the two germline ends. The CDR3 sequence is CASSSSFSNTGELFF. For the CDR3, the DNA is TGTGCCAGCAGCTCATCTTTTTCGAACACCGGGGAGCTGTTTTTT.

The CDR3 sequence is CASSVGEVQPQHF. For the CDR3, the DNA is TGTGCCAGCAGCGTAGGTGAGGTTCAGCCCCAGCATTTT. J is TRBJ1-5 and V is TRBV9, with D uncertain. From germline, CDR1 is SGDLS and CDR2 YYNGEE. The CDR3 length is 13 residues. Trimming shortened V by 0 bases and J by 6 bases, and 7 bases separated the two germline ends.

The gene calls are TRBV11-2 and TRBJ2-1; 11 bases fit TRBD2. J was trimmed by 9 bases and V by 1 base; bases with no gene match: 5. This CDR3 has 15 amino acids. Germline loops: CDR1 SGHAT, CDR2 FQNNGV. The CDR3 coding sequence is TGTGCCAGCAGCTTAGGTGGCCTAGCGGGAGGTGAGCAGTTCTTC. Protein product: CASSLGGLAGGEQFF.

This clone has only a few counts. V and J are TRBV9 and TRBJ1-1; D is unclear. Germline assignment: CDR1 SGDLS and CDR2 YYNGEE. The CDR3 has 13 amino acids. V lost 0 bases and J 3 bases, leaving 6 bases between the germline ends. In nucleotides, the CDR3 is TGTGCCAGCAGCGTAGGATCTGACACTGAAGCTTTCTTT. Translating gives CASSVGSDTEAFF.

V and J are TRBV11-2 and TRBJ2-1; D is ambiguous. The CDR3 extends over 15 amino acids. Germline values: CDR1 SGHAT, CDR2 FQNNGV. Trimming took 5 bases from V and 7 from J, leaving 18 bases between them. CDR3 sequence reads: CASSPSNGPGNEQFF. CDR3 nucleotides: TGTGCCAGCAGCCCATCCAATGGACCTGGGAATGAGCAGTTCTTC.

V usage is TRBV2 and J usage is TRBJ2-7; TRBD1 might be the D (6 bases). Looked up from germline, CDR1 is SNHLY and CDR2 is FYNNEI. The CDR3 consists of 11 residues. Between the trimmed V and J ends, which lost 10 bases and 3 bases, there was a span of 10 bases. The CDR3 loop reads CATGENYEQYF. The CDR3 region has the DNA TGTGCCACAGGGGAGAACTACGAGCAGTACTTC.

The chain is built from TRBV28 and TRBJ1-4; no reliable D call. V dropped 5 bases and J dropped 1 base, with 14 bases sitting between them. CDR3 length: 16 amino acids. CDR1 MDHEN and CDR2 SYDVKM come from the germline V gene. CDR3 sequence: CASSIPHAGTNEKLFF. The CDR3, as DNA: TGTGCCAGCAGTATACCTCACGCGGGAACTAATGAAAAACTGTTTTTT.

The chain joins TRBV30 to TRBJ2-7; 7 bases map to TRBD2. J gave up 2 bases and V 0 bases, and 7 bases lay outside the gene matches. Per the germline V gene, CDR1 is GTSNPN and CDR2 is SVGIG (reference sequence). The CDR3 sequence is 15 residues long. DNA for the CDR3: TGTGCCTGGAGTGTACAGCGGGGAGTACCCTACGAGCAGTACTTC. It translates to CAWSVQRGVPYEQYF.

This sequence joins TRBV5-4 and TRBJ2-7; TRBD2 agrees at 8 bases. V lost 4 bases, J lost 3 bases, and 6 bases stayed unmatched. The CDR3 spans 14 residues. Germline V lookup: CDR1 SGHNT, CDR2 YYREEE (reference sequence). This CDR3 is CASSRGLELYEQYF. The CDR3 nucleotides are TGTGCCAGCAGCAGGGGACTAGAACTCTACGAGCAGTACTTC.

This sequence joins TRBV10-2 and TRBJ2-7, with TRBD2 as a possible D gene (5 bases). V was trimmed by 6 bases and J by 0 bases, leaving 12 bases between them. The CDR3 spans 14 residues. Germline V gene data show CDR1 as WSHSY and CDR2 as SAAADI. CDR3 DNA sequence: TGCGCCAGCAGATTGGACTCGGGCTCCTACGAGCAGTACTTC. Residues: CASRLDSGSYEQYF.

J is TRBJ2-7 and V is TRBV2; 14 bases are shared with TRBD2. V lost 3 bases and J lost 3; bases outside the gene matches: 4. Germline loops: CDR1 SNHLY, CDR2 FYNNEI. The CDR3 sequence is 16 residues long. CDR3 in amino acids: CASSEGLAGDLYEQYF. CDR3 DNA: TGTGCCAGCAGTGAGGGACTAGCGGGAGACCTCTACGAGCAGTACTTC.

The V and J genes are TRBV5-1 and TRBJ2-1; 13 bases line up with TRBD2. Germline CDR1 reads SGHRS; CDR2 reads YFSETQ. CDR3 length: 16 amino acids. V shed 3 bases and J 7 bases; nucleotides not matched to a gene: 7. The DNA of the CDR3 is TGCGCCAGCAGCTGGACTAGCGGGAGAAGGTTGAATGAGCAGTTCTTC. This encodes CASSWTSGRRLNEQFF.

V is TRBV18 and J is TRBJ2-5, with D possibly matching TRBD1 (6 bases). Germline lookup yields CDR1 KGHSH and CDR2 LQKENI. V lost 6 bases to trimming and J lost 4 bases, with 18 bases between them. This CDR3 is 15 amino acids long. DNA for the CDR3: TGTGCCAGCTCCCTAAGACAGGAAGGGGGAGAGACCCAGTACTTC. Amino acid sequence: CASSLRQEGGETQYF.

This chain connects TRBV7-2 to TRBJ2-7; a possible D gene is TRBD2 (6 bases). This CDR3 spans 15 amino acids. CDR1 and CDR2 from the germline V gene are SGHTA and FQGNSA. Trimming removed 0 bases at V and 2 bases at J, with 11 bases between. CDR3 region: CASSLASGEPYEQYF. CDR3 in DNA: TGTGCCAGCAGCTTAGCTAGCGGAGAGCCCTACGAGCAGTACTTC.

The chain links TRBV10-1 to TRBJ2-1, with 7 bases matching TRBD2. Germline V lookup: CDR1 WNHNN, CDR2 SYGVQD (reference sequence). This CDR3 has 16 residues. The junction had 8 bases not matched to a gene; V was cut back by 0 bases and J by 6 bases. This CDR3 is CASSESRESSGNEQFF. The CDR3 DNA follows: TGCGCCAGCAGTGAGTCAAGGGAGTCTAGCGGCAATGAGCAGTTCTTC.

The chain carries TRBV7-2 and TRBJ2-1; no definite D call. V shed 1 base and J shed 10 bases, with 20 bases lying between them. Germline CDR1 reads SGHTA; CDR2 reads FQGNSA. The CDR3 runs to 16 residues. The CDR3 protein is CASSLVGLVRLGEQFF. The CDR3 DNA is TGTGCCAGCAGCTTAGTCGGGCTAGTTAGGCTGGGGGAGCAGTTCTTC.

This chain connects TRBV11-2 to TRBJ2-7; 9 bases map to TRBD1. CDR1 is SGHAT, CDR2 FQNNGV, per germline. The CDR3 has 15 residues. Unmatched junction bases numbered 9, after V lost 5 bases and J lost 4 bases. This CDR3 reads CASSKTGTGRYEQYF. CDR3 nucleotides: TGTGCCAGCAGCAAAACGGGGACAGGGAGGTACGAGCAGTACTTC.

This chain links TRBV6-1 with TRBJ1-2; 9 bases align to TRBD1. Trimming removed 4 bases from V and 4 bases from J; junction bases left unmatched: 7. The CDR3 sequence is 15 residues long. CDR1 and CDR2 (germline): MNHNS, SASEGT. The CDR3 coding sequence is TGTGCCAGCAGTGGTTCCCGACAGGGGGGCTATGGCTACACCTTC. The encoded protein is CASSGSRQGGYGYTF.

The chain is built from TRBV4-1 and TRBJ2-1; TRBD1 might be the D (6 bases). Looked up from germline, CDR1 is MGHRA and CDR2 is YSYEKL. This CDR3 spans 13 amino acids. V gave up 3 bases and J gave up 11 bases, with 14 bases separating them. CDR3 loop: CASSQAQGFQQFF. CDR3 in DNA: TGCGCCAGCAGCCAGGCACAGGGTTTCCAGCAGTTCTTC.

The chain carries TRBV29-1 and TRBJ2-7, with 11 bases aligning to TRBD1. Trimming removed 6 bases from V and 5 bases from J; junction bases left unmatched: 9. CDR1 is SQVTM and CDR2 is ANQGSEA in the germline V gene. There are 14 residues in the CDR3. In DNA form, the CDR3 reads TGCAGCGTCCTCCGGGACAGGGGGACCAACGAGCAGTACTTC. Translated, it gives CSVLRDRGTNEQYF.

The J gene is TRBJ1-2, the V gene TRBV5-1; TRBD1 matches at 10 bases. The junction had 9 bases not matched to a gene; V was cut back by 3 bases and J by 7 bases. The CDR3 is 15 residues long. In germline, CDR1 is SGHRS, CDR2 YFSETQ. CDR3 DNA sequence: TGCGCCAGCAGCTCGACGACAGGGGGCGAGAGTGGCTACACCTTC. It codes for CASSSTTGGESGYTF.

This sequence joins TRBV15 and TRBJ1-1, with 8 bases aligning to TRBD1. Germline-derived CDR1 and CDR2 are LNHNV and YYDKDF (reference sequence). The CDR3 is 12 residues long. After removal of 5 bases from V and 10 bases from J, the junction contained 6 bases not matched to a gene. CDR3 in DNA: TGTGCCACCAGCGGTCAGGGGGCGTTAGCTTTCTTT. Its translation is CATSGQGALAFF.

The CDR3 coding sequence is TGCGCCAGCAGCTTGGGTAGCGGGCTAAGCTCCTACAATGAGCAGTTCTTC. Its protein is CASSLGSGLSSYNEQFF. The rearrangement joins TRBV5-1 to TRBJ2-1; the match to TRBD2 covers 7 bases. In germline, CDR1 is SGHRS, CDR2 YFSETQ. This CDR3 comprises 17 residues. The trim removed 0 bases at V and 0 bases at J, leaving 6 bases unmatched.

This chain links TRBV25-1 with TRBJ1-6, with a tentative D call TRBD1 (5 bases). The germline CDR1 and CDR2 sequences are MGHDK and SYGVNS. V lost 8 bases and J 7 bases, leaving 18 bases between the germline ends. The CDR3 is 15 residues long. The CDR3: CASRQTGGINSPLHF. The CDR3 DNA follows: TGTGCCAGCCGCCAGACTGGGGGGATAAATTCACCCCTCCACTTT.

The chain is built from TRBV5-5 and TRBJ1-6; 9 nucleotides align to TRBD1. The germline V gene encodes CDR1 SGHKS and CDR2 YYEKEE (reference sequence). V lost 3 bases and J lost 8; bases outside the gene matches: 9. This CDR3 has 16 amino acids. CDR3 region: CASSWIQGAVDSPLHF. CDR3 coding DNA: TGTGCCAGCAGCTGGATACAGGGGGCGGTAGATTCACCCCTCCACTTT.

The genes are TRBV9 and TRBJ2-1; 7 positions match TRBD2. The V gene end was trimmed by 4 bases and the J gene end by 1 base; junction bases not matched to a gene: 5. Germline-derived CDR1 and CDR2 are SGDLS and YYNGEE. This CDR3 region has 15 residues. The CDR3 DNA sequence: TGTGCCAGCAGCCTCGGGAGGCCGTCCTACAATGAGCAGTTCTTC. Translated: CASSLGRPSYNEQFF.